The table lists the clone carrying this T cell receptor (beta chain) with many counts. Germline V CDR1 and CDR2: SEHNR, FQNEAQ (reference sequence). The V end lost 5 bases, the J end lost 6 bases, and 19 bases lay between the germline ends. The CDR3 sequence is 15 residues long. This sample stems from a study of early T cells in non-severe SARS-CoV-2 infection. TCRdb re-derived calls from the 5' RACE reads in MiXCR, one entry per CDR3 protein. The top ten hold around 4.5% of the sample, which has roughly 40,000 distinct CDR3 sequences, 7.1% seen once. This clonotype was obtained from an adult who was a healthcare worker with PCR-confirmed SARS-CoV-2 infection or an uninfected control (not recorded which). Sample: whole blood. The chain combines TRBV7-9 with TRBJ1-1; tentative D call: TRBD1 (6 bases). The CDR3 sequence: CASSLGDISSPEAFF. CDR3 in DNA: TGTGCCAGCAGCCTAGGGGACATTTCATCCCCTGAAGCTTTCTTT.